Described below is a single T cell receptor (beta chain) sequence and its context. The target antigen is unknown. The PCR ran on 60 Vbeta and 13 Jbeta primers. TCRdb's table, derived via immunoSEQ multiplex PCR, lists solely in-frame clones and lacks some. The data show 70,000 to 95,000 clones, less than 85% seen once. The donors comprised healthy bone marrow donors. This entry is derived from a study of cytomegalovirus exposure and HLA in healthy donors. Findings of the study overall: Accounts indicate the classifier identified cytomegalovirus status with strong specificity and sensitivity. TCR beta chain V- and J-gene trimming was linked, in a later analysis, to a missense variant in DCLRE1C. In an earlier analysis, in roughly 580 donors, most V segments appeared productive either ~87% or ~30% of the time.

Germline V gene lookup returns CDR1 SEHNR and CDR2 FQNEAQ (reference sequence). This CDR3 comprises 13 residues. With 7 bases removed from V and 0 bases from J, the gap between germline ends came to 9 bases. The sequencing sample was made of PBMCs. The sequence was obtained from a male donor in good health and CMV-seronegative. The chain employs TRBV7-9 and TRBJ1-1; tentatively, D is TRBD1 (5 bases). The CDR3 sequence: CASKTAMNTEAFF. Written as DNA, the CDR3 is TGTGCCAGCAAGACAGCCATGAACACTGAAGCTTTCTTT.